The next 27 T cell receptor beta chains were all read from a single sample in a study of blood T cell repertoires in COVID-19. Only in-frame clones appear in the TCRdb table, and some are missing; sequencing was by immunoSEQ multiplex PCR. This sample has approximately 200,000 clones; 70% to 85% occur once, and the top ten carry approximately 1.8%. The sample taken for sequencing was PBMCs or T cells enriched from blood (not recorded which). These receptors were collected from a man aged 55 to 70 who had recovered from COVID-19.

This chain links TRBV7-2 with TRBJ2-5, with D maybe TRBD1 (6 bases). The V and J ends lost 5 bases and 5 bases respectively, with 15 bases between them. The CDR3 has 14 amino acids. Germline CDR1 reads SGHTA; CDR2 reads FQGNSA. CDR3 in DNA: TGTGCCAGCAGCCCGGGACACCTTGGGGAGACCCAGTACTTC. This gives the protein CASSPGHLGETQYF.

The rearrangement joins TRBV6-5 to TRBJ1-1; 11 positions agree with TRBD1. Germline V gene lookup returns CDR1 MNHEY and CDR2 SVGAGI. The CDR3 is 14 residues long. The J segment lost 10 bases and the V segment lost 0 bases, leaving 4 bases of the junction unmatched. The CDR3, as DNA: TGTGCCAGCAGTTACTCGGGACAGGGGGTCAGAGCTTTCTTT. This gives the protein CASSYSGQGVRAFF.

The rearrangement uses TRBV14 and TRBJ2-7; possible D gene TRBD1, 6 bases. In germline, CDR1 is SGHDN, CDR2 FVKESK. Between the trimmed V and J ends, which lost 4 bases and 7 bases, there was a span of 14 bases. This CDR3 region has 13 residues. DNA for the CDR3: TGTGCCAGCAGCCTCGTACAGGGCTTTGAGCAGTACTTC. Protein product: CASSLVQGFEQYF. The entire variable domain, with the rest obtained from reference TRBV14 and TRBJ2-7, is as follows: EAGVTQFPSHSVIEKGQTVTLRCDPISGHDNLYWYRRVMGKEIKFLLHFVKESKQDESGMPNNRFLAERTGGTYSTLKVQPAELEDSGVYFCASSLVQGFEQYFGPGTRLTVT.

The genes are TRBV11-1 and TRBJ1-1; D possibly corresponds to TRBD1 (6 bases). This CDR3 has 15 amino acids. V was cut by 2 bases and J by 1 base, with 11 bases left in between. Germline lookup yields CDR1 SGHAT and CDR2 FQDESV (reference sequence). CDR3: CASSLTDRRNTEAFF. As DNA, the CDR3 is TGTGCCAGCAGCTTAACAGACAGGAGGAACACTGAAGCTTTCTTT.

This rearrangement joins TRBV24-1 to TRBJ2-1, with TRBD2 matching 14 bases. CDR3 size: 19 residues. With 3 bases clipped from V and 1 base from J, the junction kept 7 bases outside the gene matches. Germline V gene lookup returns CDR1 KGHDR and CDR2 SFDVKD. Written as DNA, the CDR3 is TGTGCCACCAGTGATCCGGGGACTAGCGGGGGAGGGTCCTACAATGAGCAGTTCTTC. It is translated as CATSDPGTSGGGSYNEQFF.

This clone occurred once. The gene calls are TRBV7-2 and TRBJ1-1; TRBD1 matches at 8 bases. CDR3 length: 16 amino acids. The V and J ends lost 3 bases and 5 bases, in that order; junction bases with no gene match: 11. Germline V lookup: CDR1 SGHTA, CDR2 FQGNSA. CDR3 sequence (DNA): TGTGCCAGCAGCTTCACAGGGGGATTAGGGGGGACTGAAGCTTTCTTT. Protein: CASSFTGGLGGTEAFF.

The sample holds a few counts of this clone. The chain combines TRBV6-2 or TRBV6-3 with TRBJ2-1; TRBD2 aligns across 16 bases. The germline CDR1 and CDR2 sequences are MNHEY and SVGEGT. J gave up 12 bases and V 0 bases, and 2 bases lay outside the gene matches. The CDR3 is made up of 15 amino acids. As DNA, the CDR3 is TGTGCCAGCAGTTACTCGGGACTAGCGGGGGGGATGCAGTTCTTC. Translated, it gives CASSYSGLAGGMQFF.

This chain links TRBV6-5 with TRBJ2-5; 8 bases align to TRBD1. The germline V gene has CDR1 MNHEY and CDR2 SVGAGI. This CDR3 spans 12 amino acids. V was pared by 6 bases and J by 4 bases, with 1 base of the junction left unmatched. CDR3 loop: CASRDRAETQYF. The CDR3 DNA reads as TGTGCCAGCAGGGACAGGGCAGAGACCCAGTACTTC.

This chain uses TRBV6-5 with TRBJ1-1; D may be TRBD1 (5 bases). V lost 5 bases and J lost 5, with 18 bases in between. The CDR3 is 15 amino acids. The germline CDR1 and CDR2 sequences are MNHEY and SVGAGI. The CDR3 DNA is TGTGCCAGCAGTCACCGGGGGGAGGGAAGAACTGAAGCTTTCTTT. Translation: CASSHRGEGRTEAFF.

V and J are TRBV7-9 and TRBJ2-7; TRBD1 matches at 9 bases. Germline V gives CDR1 SEHNR, CDR2 FQNEAQ (reference sequence). V lost 5 bases and J lost 2; bases outside the gene matches: 16. The CDR3 runs to 18 residues. Written as DNA, the CDR3 is TGTGCCAGCAGCAAACGATTTACAGGGGGCAAGGGGGCCTACGAGCAGTACTTC. Residues: CASSKRFTGGKGAYEQYF. Combining the CDR3 with reference TRBV7-9 and TRBJ2-7 gives the whole variable domain DTGVSQNPRHKITKRGQNVTFRCDPISEHNRLYWYRQTLGQGPEFLTYFQNEAQLEKSRLLSDRFSAERPKGSFSTLEIQRTEQGDSAMYLCASSKRFTGGKGAYEQYFGPGTRLTVT.

The chain couples TRBV29-1 to TRBJ1-1; TRBD1 matches at 9 bases. The J segment lost 2 bases and the V segment lost 7 bases, leaving 11 bases of the junction unmatched. This CDR3 is 15 amino acids long. Germline V lookup: CDR1 SQVTM, CDR2 ANQGSEA. The CDR3 nucleotides read TGCAGCGCGGACCGGGACAGGGTCGCCAACACTGAAGCTTTCTTT. This sequence encodes CSADRDRVANTEAFF.

V gene TRBV7-8 combines with J gene TRBJ1-1; D gene unclear. The ends were cut back, 1 base at V and 6 bases at J, with 12 bases in the middle. Germline CDR1 SGHVS, CDR2 FQNEAQ. The length of the CDR3 is 14 residues. This CDR3 is CASSLVLIDSEAFF. Written as DNA, the CDR3 is TGTGCCAGCAGCTTAGTTTTAATAGACTCTGAAGCTTTCTTT.

The chain links TRBV9 to TRBJ1-4; 7 bases align to TRBD1. Germline assignment: CDR1 SGDLS and CDR2 YYNGEE. The CDR3 is 16 residues long. The junction had 8 bases not matched to a gene; V was cut back by 3 bases and J by 3 bases. CDR3 loop: CASSAWTGTANEKLFF. The CDR3 DNA reads as TGTGCCAGCAGCGCATGGACCGGGACAGCTAATGAAAAACTGTTTTTT.

The chain recombines TRBV4-3 with TRBJ1-5, with no clear D. V shed 0 bases and J shed 5 bases, with 8 bases lying between them. Germline assignment: CDR1 LGHNA and CDR2 YSLEER. The CDR3 is 14 residues long. The CDR3 loop is CASSQDVRDQPQHF. In nucleotides, the CDR3 is TGCGCCAGCAGCCAAGATGTTCGTGATCAGCCCCAGCATTTT.

The chain combines TRBV27 with TRBJ1-5; no reliable D call. The CDR3 runs to 14 residues. The germline gives CDR1 MNHEY, CDR2 SMNVEV (reference sequence). V lost 5 bases and J lost 4, with 12 bases in between. For the CDR3, the DNA is TGTGCCAGCAGTCCAGGAGGAGGTAATCAGCCCCAGCATTTT. This codes for CASSPGGGNQPQHF.

This chain connects TRBV10-1 to TRBJ2-2; 9 positions agree with TRBD2. Germline CDR1 reads WNHNN; CDR2 reads SYGVQD (reference sequence). CDR3 length: 14 amino acids. V trimming: 11 bases; J trimming: 1 base; junction bases outside the gene matches: 5. The chain's CDR3 is CAAGGPRNTGELFF. In nucleotides, the CDR3 is TGCGCCGCGGGGGGGCCGAGGAACACCGGGGAGCTGTTTTTT.

This CDR3 reads CASSEPGGTGELFF. The DNA of the CDR3 is TGCGCCAGCAGTGAGCCCGGGGGAACCGGGGAGCTGTTTTTT. The chain uses TRBV10-2 and TRBJ2-2, with D possibly matching TRBD2 (6 bases). This CDR3 is 14 amino acids long. The germline CDR1 and CDR2 sequences are WSHSY and SAAADI. V was shortened by 2 bases and J by 5 bases, with 9 bases between the two germline ends.

The genes are TRBV29-1 and TRBJ2-7; D is undetermined. CDR3 length: 13 amino acids. Per the germline V gene, CDR1 is SQVTM and CDR2 is ANQGSEA. Trimming took off 2 bases at V and 0 bases at J, with 8 bases between the two ends. The DNA for the CDR3 is TGCAGCGTTGAATTGGGCAGCTCCTACGAGCAGTACTTC. Amino acids: CSVELGSSYEQYF.

This clone occurred a few times. The V and J genes are TRBV21-1 and TRBJ1-1. TRBV21-1 is flagged as a pseudogene. The CDR3 has 15 amino acids. CDR3 sequence: CASSSTGGDCTEAFF. In nucleotides, the CDR3 is TGTGCCAGCAGCAGCACGGGGGGCGATTGCACTGAAGCTTTCTTT.

As concerns this clone: Other DNA sequences in the same sample also yield this CDR3. This chain connects TRBV12-3 or TRBV12-4 to TRBJ1-2; D remains ambiguous. This CDR3 is built from 13 residues. V gave up 2 bases and J gave up 5 bases, with 9 bases separating them. DNA for the CDR3: TGTGCCAGCAGTTTACTGGAGCATTATGGCTACACCTTC. Its translation is CASSLLEHYGYTF.

This sequence joins TRBV3-1 (or the pseudogene TRBV3-2) and TRBJ2-1; 13 nucleotides align to TRBD2. The V segment lost 6 bases and the J segment 6 bases; nucleotides outside the gene matches: 5. The germline V gene encodes CDR1 LGHDT and CDR2 YNNKEL (reference sequence). The CDR3 spans 15 residues. CDR3 bases: TGTGCCAGCAGGTCAACTAGCGGGGGGGCCAATGAGCAGTTCTTC. Translating it yields CASRSTSGGANEQFF.

This clone was detected only once. The rearrangement links TRBV18 to TRBJ1-3, with TRBD1 identical over 8 bases. This CDR3 contains 14 residues. CDR1 and CDR2 from the germline V gene are KGHSH and LQKENI. V lost 4 bases to trimming and J lost 9 bases; unmatched junction nucleotides: 8. The CDR3 loop is CASSREGQGSTIYF. Written as DNA, the CDR3 is TGTGCCAGCTCACGCGAAGGACAGGGTAGCACCATATATTTT.

This sequence joins TRBV4-3 and TRBJ2-2, with TRBD1 matching 8 bases. V dropped 2 bases and J dropped 4; count of bases not matched to a gene: 3. Germline CDR1 LGHNA, CDR2 YSLEER. The CDR3 contains 15 residues. CDR3 in DNA: TGCGCCAGCAGCCAACAGGGGGCTAGCACCGGGGAGCTGTTTTTT. Its protein product is CASSQQGASTGELFF.

The chain joins TRBV7-9 to TRBJ1-2; TRBD1 agrees at 7 bases. Germline values: CDR1 SEHNR, CDR2 FQNEAQ (reference sequence). V was pared by 1 base and J by 6 bases, with 8 bases of the junction left unmatched. The CDR3 runs to 15 residues. In DNA, the CDR3 is TGTGCCAGCAGCTTAGATTACAGGGGAGGTGATGGCTACACCTTC. Encoded protein: CASSLDYRGGDGYTF. The complete variable domain, with remaining parts taken from reference TRBV7-9 and TRBJ1-2, reads DTGVSQNPRHKITKRGQNVTFRCDPISEHNRLYWYRQTLGQGPEFLTYFQNEAQLEKSRLLSDRFSAERPKGSFSTLEIQRTEQGDSAMYLCASSLDYRGGDGYTFGSGTRLTVV.

Written as DNA, the CDR3 is TGTGCCAGCAGTGAACAGGGGCTCAATCCCAACTATGGCTACACCTTC. Its protein is CASSEQGLNPNYGYTF. The chain recombines TRBV2 with TRBJ1-2, with D perhaps matching TRBD1 (6 bases). Germline V gene sequence: CDR1 SNHLY, CDR2 FYNNEI. The CDR3 is 16 residues long. Trimming stripped 2 bases from V and 2 bases from J, with 15 bases between. Combining the CDR3 with reference TRBV2 and TRBJ1-2 gives the whole variable domain EPEVTQTPSHQVTQMGQEVILRCVPISNHLYFYWYRQILGQKVEFLVSFYNNEISEKSEIFDDQFSVERPDGSNFTLKIRSTKLEDSAMYFCASSEQGLNPNYGYTFGSGTRLTVV.

This chain uses TRBV4-3 with TRBJ2-5, with 9 bases that match TRBD1. Germline-derived CDR1 and CDR2 are LGHNA and YSLEER. The ends lost 1 base at V and 5 bases at J; junction bases unmatched: 5. CDR3 length: 15 amino acids. The CDR3 bases are TGCGCCAGCAGCCAAGCCACGACAGGGGGGGAGACCCAGTACTTC. Protein product: CASSQATTGGETQYF.

The chain couples TRBV29-1 to TRBJ1-2; 8 positions match TRBD1. Per germline, CDR1 SQVTM and CDR2 ANQGSEA. This CDR3 comprises 15 residues. V trimming: 7 bases; J trimming: 1 base; junction bases outside the gene matches: 11. CDR3: CSAGGQGAGNYGYTF. Here the CDR3 DNA reads TGCAGCGCCGGGGGGCAGGGGGCTGGTAACTATGGCTACACCTTC.